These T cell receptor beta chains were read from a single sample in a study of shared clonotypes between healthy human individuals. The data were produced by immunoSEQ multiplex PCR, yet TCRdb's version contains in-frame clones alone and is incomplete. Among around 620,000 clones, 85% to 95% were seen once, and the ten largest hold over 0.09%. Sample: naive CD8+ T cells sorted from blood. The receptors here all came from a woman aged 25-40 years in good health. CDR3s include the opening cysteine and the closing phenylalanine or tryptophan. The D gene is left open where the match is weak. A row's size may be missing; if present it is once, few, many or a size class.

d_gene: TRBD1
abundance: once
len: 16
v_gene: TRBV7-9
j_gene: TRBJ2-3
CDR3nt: TGTGCCAGCAGCTTAGGCAGGGGGCAAGGCACAGATACGCAGTATTTT
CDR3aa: CASSLGRGQGTDTQYF

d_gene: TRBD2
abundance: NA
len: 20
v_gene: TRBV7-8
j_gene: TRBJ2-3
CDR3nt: TGTGCCAGCAGCCCCCCCGCGGGACTAGCGGGTCTTACTAGCACAGATACGCAGTATTTT
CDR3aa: CASSPPAGLAGLTSTDTQYF

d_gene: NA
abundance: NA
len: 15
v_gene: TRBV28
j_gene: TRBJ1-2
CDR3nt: TGTGCCAGCAGTTTATTCAGGGACGGTCGCCATGGCTACACCTTC
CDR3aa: CASSLFRDGRHGYTF

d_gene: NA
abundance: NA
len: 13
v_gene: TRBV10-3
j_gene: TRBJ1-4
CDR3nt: TGTGCCATCAGTGCAGGGCCAAGCGAAAAACTGTTTTTT
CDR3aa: CAISAGPSEKLFF

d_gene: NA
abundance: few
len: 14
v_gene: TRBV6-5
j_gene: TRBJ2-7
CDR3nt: TGTGCCAGCAGTTCACAGTTACTAGCCTACGAGCAGTACTTC
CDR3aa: CASSSQLLAYEQYF

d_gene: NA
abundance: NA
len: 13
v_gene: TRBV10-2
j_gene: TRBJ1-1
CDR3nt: TGCGCCAGCAAACAGCGAATGAACACTGAAGCTTTCTTT
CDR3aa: CASKQRMNTEAFF

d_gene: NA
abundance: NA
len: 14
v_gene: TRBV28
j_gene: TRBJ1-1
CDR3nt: TGTGCCAGCACTCTAGAGGGGGTGAGGACTGAAGCTTTCTTT
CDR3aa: CASTLEGVRTEAFF

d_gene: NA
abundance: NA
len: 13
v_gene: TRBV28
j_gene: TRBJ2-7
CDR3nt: TGTGCCAGTCGTATCCGTGGCAGCTACGAGCAGTACTTC
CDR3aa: CASRIRGSYEQYF

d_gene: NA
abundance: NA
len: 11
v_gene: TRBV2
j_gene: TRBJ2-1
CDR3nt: TGTGCCAGGGGCTCAAGCAATGAGCAGTTCTTC
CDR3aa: CARGSSNEQFF

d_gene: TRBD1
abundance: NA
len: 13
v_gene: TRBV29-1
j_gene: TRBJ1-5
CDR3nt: TGCAGCGTGCGACAGGGTGCCGATCAGCCCCAGCATTTT
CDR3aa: CSVRQGADQPQHF

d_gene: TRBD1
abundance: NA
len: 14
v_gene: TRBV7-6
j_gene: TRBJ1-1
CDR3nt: TGTGCCAGCAGTAAGGGACAGCTGGGTCCTGAAGCTTTCTTT
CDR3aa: CASSKGQLGPEAFF

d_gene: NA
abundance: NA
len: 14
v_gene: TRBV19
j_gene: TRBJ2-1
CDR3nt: TGTGCCAGTCTCCCAGGGGAATCCTACAATGAGCAGTTCTTC
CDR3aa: CASLPGESYNEQFF

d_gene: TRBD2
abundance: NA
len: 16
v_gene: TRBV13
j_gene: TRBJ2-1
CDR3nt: TGTGCCAGCAGCTTATCTTCGGCGGGAGGCTACAATGAGCAGTTCTTC
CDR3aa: CASSLSSAGGYNEQFF

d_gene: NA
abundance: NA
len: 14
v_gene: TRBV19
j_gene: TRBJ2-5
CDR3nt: TGTGCCAGTAGCCTGTACAGGGAACGGGAGACCCAGTACTTC
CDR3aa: CASSLYRERETQYF

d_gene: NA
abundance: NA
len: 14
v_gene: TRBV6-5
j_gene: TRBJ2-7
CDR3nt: TGTGCCAGCAGTTATTTGGGAGGAACCTACGAGCAGTACTTC
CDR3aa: CASSYLGGTYEQYF

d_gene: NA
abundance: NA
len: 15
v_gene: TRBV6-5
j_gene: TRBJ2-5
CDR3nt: TGTGCCAGCAGGGTGACAGACGGGGCTGGCGTGGACCAGTACTTC
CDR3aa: CASRVTDGAGVDQYF

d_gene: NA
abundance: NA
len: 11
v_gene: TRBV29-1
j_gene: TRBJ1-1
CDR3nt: TGCAGCGGATTACGAGACACTGAAGCTTTCTTT
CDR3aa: CSGLRDTEAFF

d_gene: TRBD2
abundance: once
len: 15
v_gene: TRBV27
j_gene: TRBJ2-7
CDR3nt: TGTGCCAGCAGTTTACTAGCGGGAGCTTCCCACGAGCAGTACTTC
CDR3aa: CASSLLAGASHEQYF

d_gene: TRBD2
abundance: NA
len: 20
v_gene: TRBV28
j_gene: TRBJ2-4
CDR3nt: TGTGCCAGCAGTCCGGGGGTGAGCGGGAGCGTTGTCTGGGCCAAAAACATTCAGTACTTC
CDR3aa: CASSPGVSGSVVWAKNIQYF

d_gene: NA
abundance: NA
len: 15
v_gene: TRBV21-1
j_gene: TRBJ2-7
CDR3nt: TGTGCCAGCAGCAAAAAGGGTTGGGGGGTCTACGAGCAGTACTTC
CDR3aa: CASSKKGWGVYEQYF

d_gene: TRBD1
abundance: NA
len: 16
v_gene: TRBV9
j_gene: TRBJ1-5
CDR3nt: TGTGCCAGCAGCGCCGGGACAGGGGGCTTTTATCAGCCCCAGCATTTT
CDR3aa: CASSAGTGGFYQPQHF

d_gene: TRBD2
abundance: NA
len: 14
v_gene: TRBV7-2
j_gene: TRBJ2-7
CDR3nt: TGTGCCAGCAGCTTGACTAGCGGGAGGGGCGAGCAGTACTTC
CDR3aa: CASSLTSGRGEQYF

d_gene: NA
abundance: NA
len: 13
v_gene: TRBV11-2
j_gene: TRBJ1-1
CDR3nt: TGTGCCAGCAGTCCGGTTCTGAACACTGAAGCTTTCTTT
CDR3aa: CASSPVLNTEAFF

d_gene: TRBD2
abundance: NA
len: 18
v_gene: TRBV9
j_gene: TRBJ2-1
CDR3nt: TGTGCCAGCAGCGTACTCGGGACTAGCGGGACCTGGGGCAATGAGCAGTTCTTC
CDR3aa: CASSVLGTSGTWGNEQFF

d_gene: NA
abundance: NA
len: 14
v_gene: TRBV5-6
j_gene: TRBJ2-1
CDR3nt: TGTGCCAGCAGCTTCCAGGACAGCCCCAATGAGCAGTTCTTC
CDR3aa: CASSFQDSPNEQFF

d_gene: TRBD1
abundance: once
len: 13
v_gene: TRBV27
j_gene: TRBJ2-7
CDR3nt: TGTGCCAGCAGTTCCCGGGACAGGGGAAGACAGTACTTC
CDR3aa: CASSSRDRGRQYF

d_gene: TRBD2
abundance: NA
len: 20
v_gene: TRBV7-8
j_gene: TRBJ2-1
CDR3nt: TGTGCCAGCAGCGGGGGACTAGCGGGAGAGGATTATCTACGGCGCAATGAGCAGTTCTTC
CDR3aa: CASSGGLAGEDYLRRNEQFF

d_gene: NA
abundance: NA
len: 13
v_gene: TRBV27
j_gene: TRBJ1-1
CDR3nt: TGTGCCAGCAGACAGGGTACGAACACTGAAGCTTTCTTT
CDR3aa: CASRQGTNTEAFF

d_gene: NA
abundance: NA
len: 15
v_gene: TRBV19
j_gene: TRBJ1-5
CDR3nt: TGTGCCAGTAGTATGTGGGGTGGCCCGCGCCAGCCCCAGCATTTT
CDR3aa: CASSMWGGPRQPQHF

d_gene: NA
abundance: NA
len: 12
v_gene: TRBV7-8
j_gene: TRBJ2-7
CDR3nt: TGTGCCAGCAGCTTAGCGGCTATCGAGCAGTACTTC
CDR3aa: CASSLAAIEQYF

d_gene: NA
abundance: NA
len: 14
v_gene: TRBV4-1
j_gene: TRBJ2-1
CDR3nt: TGCGCCAGCAGCCTCCTTGGGGCCTACAATGAGCAGTTCTTC
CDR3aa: CASSLLGAYNEQFF

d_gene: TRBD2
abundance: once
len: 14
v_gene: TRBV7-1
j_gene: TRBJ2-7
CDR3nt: TGTGCCAGCAGCTTAGTGGGACTAGGGTTCGAGCAGTACTTC
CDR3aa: CASSLVGLGFEQYF

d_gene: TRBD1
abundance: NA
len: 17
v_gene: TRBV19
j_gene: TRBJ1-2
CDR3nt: TGTGCCAGTAGTACCCGGGACAGGGCACTACCTAACTATGGCTACACCTTC
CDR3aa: CASSTRDRALPNYGYTF

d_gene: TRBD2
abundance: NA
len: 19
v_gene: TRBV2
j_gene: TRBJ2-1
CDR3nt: TGTGCCAGCAGTGATATTTCTAGCGGAACCATCAGCTCCTACAATGAGCAGTTCTTC
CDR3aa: CASSDISSGTISSYNEQFF

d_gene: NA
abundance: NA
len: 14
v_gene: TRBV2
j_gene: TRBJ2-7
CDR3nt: TGTGCCAGCAGTGGTGGGGGTTTGACCTACGAGCAGTACTTC
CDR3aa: CASSGGGLTYEQYF

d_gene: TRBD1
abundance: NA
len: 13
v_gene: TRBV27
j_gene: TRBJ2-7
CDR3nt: TGTGCCAGCACATCCGGGACAGGGCACGAGCAGTACTTC
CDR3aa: CASTSGTGHEQYF

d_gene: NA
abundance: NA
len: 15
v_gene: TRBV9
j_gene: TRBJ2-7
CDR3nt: TGTGCCAGCAGCGCGAGCTCCGGGACAACTGACGAGCAGTACTTC
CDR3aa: CASSASSGTTDEQYF

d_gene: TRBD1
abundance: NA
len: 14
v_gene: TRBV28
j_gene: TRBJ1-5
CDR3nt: TGTGCCAGCAGCCTGGGACAGCCCAATCAGCCCCAGCATTTT
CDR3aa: CASSLGQPNQPQHF

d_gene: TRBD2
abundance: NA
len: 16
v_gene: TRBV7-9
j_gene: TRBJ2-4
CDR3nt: TGTGCCAGCACAGCATTTAGCGGGGTAGCCAAAAACATTCAGTACTTC
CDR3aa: CASTAFSGVAKNIQYF

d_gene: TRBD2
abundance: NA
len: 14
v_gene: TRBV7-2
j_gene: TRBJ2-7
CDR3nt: TGTGCCAGCAGCTTGGGCGGGGGGTCCTACGAGCAGTACTTC
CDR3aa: CASSLGGGSYEQYF

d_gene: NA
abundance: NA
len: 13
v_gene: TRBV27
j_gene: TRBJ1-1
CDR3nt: TGTGCCAGCAGTTTAAAGGAGGGGTCTGAAGCTTTCTTT
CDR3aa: CASSLKEGSEAFF

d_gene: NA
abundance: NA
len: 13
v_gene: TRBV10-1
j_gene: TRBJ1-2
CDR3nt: TGCGCCAGCAGTGAGTCCATCCGGAGGGGCTACACCTTC
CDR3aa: CASSESIRRGYTF

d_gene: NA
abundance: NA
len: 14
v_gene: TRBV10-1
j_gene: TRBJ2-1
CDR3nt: TGCGCCAGCAGTGACAGTAGCTCCTACAATGAGCAGTTCTTC
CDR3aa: CASSDSSSYNEQFF

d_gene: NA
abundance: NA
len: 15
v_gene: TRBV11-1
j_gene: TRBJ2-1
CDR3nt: TGTGCCAGCAGCATGGGACTGAGCTCCTACAATGAGCAGTTCTTC
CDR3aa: CASSMGLSSYNEQFF

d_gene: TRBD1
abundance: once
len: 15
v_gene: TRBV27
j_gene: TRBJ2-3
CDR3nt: TGTGCCAGCAGTCACAGGACAGGGGGCCCAGATACGCAGTATTTT
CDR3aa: CASSHRTGGPDTQYF

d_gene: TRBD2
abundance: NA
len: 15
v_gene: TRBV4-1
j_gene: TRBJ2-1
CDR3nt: TGCGCCAGCAGCGTAGCGGGAATTCCCTACAATGAGCAGTTCTTC
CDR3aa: CASSVAGIPYNEQFF

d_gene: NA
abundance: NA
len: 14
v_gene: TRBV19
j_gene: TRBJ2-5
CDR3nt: TGTGCCAGTAGTATTCCTGGACCTTCGGAGACCCAGTACTTC
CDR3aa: CASSIPGPSETQYF

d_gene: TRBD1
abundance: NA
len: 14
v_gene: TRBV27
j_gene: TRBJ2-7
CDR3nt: TGTGCCAGCAGTTTACTGGGACAGGGCTACGAGCAGTACTTC
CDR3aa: CASSLLGQGYEQYF

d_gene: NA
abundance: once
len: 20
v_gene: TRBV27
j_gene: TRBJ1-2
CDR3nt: TGTGCCAGCAGCGATGGGCAACTTAACAGGGACCTAAATAAATACTATGGCTACACCTTC
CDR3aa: CASSDGQLNRDLNKYYGYTF

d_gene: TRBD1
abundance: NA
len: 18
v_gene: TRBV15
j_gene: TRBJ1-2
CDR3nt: TGTGCCACCAGCAGAATTGGGGGACAGGACGCGTATTTTTATGGCTACACCTTC
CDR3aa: CATSRIGGQDAYFYGYTF

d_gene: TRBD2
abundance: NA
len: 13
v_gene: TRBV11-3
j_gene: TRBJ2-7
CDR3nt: TGTGCCAGCAGCTTAGGACTAGCTTACGAGCAGTACTTC
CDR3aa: CASSLGLAYEQYF

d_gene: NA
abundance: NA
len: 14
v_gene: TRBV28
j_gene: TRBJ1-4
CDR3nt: TGTGCCAGCAGCCGCCGGGGGAGGAATGAAAAACTGTTTTTT
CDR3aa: CASSRRGRNEKLFF

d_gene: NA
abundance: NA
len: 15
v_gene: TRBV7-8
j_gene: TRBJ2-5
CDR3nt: TGTGCCAGCAGCCATCCCGGGAGTTTACCGGAGACCCAGTACTTC
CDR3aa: CASSHPGSLPETQYF

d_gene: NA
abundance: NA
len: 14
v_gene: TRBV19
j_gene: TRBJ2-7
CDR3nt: TGTGCCAGTAGTATTGAGTTGTTTGGCTACGAGCAGTACTTC
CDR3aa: CASSIELFGYEQYF